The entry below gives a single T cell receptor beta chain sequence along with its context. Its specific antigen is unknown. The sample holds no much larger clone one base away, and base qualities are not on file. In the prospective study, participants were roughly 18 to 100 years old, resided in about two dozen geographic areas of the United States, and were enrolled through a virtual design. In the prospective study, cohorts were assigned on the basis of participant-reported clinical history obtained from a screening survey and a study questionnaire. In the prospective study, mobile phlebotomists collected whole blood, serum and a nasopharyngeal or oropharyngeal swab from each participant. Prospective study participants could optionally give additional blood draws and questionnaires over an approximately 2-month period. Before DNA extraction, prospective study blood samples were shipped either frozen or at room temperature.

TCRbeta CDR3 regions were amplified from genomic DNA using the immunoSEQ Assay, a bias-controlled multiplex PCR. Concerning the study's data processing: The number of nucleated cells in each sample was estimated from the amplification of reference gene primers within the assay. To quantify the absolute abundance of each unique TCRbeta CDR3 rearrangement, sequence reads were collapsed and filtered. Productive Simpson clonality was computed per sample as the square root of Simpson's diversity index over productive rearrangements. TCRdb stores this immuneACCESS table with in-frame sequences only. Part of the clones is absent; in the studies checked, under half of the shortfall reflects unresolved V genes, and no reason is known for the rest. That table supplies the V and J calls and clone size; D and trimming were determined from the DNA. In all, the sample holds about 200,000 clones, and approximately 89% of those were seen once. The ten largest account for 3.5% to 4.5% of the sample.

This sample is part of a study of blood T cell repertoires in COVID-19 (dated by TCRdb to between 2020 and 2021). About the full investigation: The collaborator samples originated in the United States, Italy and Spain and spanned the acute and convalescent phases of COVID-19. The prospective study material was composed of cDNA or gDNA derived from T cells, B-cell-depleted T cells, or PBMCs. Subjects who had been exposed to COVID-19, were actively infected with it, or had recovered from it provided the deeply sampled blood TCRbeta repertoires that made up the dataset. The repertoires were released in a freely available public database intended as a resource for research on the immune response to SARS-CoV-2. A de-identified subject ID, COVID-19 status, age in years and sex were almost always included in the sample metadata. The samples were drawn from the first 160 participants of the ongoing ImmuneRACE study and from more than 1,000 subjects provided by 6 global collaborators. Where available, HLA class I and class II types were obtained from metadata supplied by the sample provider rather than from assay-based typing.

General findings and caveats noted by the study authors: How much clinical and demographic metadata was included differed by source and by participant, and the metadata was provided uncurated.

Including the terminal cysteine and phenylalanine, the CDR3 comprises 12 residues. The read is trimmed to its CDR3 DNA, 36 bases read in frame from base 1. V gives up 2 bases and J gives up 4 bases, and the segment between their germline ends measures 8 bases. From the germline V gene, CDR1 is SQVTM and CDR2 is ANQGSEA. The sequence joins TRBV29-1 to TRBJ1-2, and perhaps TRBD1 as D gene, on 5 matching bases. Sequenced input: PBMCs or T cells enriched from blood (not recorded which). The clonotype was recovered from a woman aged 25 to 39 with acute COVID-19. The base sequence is TGCAGCGTTGAACTGGGGCTCTATGGCTACACCTTC. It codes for CSVELGLYGYTF.